This entry features one T cell receptor (beta chain) sequence. Its cognate antigen has yet to be identified. Nothing much larger sits one base from this clone, and base qualities are not available. The immunoSEQ assay amplified TCRB CDR3 regions from approximately 2 micrograms of genomic DNA, or from all available DNA when less than that amount was available. The multiplex PCR relied on 60 forward primers for TCR V beta segments and 13 reverse primers for J beta segments. Synthetic control templates were spiked into each sample at limiting dilution to estimate reads per starting template. The Illumina HiSeq System generated 87 bp sequencing reads. Concerning the study's data processing: PCR and sequencing errors were removed by a nearest neighbor algorithm that merged closely related sequences. TCR overlap was measured as the percentage of unique tumor TCR beta sequences also present in the same patient's peripheral blood. TCRdb's version of the immuneACCESS table is confined to in-frame rearrangements and falls short of the full clone set. An unresolved V gene accounts for under half of the shortfall where checked; the remainder is of unknown origin. That table gives V, J and clone size, and the DNA gave D and trimming. The sample profile shows 95,000 or so clones; around 85% of them were found once. The top ten clonotypes cover around 2.9% of the sample.

Patients were selected for having adequate residual fresh-frozen tumor tissue and more than two years of available survival data. Although molecular status otherwise differed among the glioblastoma patients, no patient had an isocitrate dehydrogenase mutation. PBMC collection took place before vaccination, two weeks after the third vaccination, and at tumor progression if progression occurred. Genomic DNA was extracted with the Qiagen DNeasy Blood extraction Kit. Taken from the germline V gene (reference sequence), the CDR1 and CDR2 loops are WNHNN and SYGVQD. V drops 3 bases and J drops 0 bases, leaving 6 bases in between. Including the terminal cysteine and phenylalanine, the CDR3 comprises 13 residues. CDR3 DNA is the only sequence kept; it has 39 bases, read in frame from the first base. These data belong to a study of glioma-infiltrating T cells after dendritic cell vaccination (TCRdb year 2016). With regard to the full study: The cohort comprised approximately 15 glioblastoma patients from Phase I and II dendritic cell vaccination trials, 9 newly diagnosed and 6 with recurrent disease. Autologous tumor lysate-pulsed dendritic cell vaccination was administered to the patients between 2003 and 2012. The vaccine consisted of monocyte-derived dendritic cells cultured less than 9 days with IL-4 and GM-CSF, then pulsed overnight with autologous tumor lysate. Patients received three intradermal dendritic cell vaccine injections at biweekly intervals in the arm below the axilla. In glioblastoma patients vaccinated with dendritic cells, deep sequencing of TCR beta CDR3 regions served to measure the amount of tumor-infiltrating lymphocytes and to compare repertoires between tumor and blood. TCR sequencing metrics, including TIL content and tumor-blood repertoire overlap, were correlated with survival after dendritic cell vaccination.

The research as a whole found: Longer time to progression and overall survival after dendritic cell vaccination were predicted by higher estimated pretreatment TIL content. The cohort was small and heterogeneous, only a few patients had full blood and tumor sets, and even fewer had initial-recurrent tumor pairs. The three-group TCR overlap response model was characterized as speculative, and prospective validation of the model was stated to be required. TCR clonality showed no direct relationship with survival, which suggests that a diverse polyclonal response may be important.

The rearranged chain carries TRBV10-1 and TRBJ2-7; the D gene remains uncertain. This receptor was taken from a human donor with glioblastoma. Source: blood, taken before dendritic cell vaccination. CDR3 reads: CASSDTSSYEQYF. Read as DNA, the sequence is TGCGCCAGCAGTGACACCAGCTCCTACGAGCAGTACTTC.